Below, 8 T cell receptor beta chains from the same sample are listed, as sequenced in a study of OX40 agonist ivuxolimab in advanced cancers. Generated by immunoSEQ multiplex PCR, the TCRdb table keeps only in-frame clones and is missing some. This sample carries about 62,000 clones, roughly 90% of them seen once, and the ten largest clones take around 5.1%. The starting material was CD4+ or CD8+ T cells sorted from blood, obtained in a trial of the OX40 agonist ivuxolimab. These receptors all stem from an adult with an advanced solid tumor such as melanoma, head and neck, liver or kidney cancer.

The DNA for the CDR3 is TGTGCCAGTAGTAGAGGGAGGCTGTCTGGGGCCAACGTCCTGACTTTC. This codes for CASSRGRLSGANVLTF. V and J are TRBV19 and TRBJ2-6, with D possibly being TRBD2 (6 bases). V dropped 4 bases and J dropped 1 base, with 11 bases sitting between them. Germline V CDR1 and CDR2: LNHDA, SQIVND (reference sequence). This CDR3 contains 16 residues.

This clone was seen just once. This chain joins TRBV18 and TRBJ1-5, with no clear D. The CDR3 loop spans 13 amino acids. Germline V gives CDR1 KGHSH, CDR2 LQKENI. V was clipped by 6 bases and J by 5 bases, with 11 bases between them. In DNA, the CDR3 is TGTGCCAGCTCCCAGAATCGAGATCAGCCCCAGCATTTT. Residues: CASSQNRDQPQHF.

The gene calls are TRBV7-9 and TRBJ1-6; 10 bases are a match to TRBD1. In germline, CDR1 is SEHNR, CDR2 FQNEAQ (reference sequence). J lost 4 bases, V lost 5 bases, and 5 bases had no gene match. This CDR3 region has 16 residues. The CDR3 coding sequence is TGTGCCAGCAGCCGGACAGGGGGAGGGTATAATTCACCCCTCCACTTT. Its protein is CASSRTGGGYNSPLHF. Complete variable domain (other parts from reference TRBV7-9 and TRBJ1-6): DTGVSQNPRHKITKRGQNVTFRCDPISEHNRLYWYRQTLGQGPEFLTYFQNEAQLEKSRLLSDRFSAERPKGSFSTLEIQRTEQGDSAMYLCASSRTGGGYNSPLHFGNGTRLTVT.

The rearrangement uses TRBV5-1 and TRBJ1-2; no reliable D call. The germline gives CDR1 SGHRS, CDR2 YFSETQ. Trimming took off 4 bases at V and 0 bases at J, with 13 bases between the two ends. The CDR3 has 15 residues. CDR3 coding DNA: TGCGCCAGCAGCCGCGGACGGGAAGCTAACTATGGCTACACCTTC. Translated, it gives CASSRGREANYGYTF.

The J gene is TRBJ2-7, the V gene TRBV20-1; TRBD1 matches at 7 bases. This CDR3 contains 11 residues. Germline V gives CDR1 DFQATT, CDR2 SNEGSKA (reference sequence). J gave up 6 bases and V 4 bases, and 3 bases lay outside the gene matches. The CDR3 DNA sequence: TGCAGTGCTATACAGGGGCTCGAGCAGTACTTC. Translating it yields CSAIQGLEQYF.

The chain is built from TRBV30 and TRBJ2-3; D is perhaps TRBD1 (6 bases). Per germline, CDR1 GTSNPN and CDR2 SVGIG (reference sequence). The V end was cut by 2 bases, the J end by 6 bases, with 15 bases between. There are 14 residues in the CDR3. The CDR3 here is CAWSKGDWSDTQYF. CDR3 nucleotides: TGTGCCTGGAGTAAGGGGGATTGGTCGGATACGCAGTATTTT.

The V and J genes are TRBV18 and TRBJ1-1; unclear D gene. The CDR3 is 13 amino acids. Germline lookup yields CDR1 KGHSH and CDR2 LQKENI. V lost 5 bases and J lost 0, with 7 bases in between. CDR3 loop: CASSATVNTEAFF. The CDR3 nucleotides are TGTGCCAGCTCAGCGACGGTGAACACTGAAGCTTTCTTT.

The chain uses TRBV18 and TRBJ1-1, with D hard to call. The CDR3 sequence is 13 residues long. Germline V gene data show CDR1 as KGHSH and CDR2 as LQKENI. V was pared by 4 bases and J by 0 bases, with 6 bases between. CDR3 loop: CASSLEMNTEAFF. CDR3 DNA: TGTGCCAGCTCACTAGAGATGAACACTGAAGCTTTCTTT.